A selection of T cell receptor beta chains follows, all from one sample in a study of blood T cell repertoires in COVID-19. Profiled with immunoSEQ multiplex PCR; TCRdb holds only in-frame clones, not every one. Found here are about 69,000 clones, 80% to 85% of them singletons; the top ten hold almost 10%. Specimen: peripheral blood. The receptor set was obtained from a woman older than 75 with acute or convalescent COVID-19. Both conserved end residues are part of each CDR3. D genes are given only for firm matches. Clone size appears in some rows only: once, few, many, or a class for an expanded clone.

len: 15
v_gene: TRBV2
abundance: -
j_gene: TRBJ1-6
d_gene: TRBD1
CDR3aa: CASSLAGTGNSPLHF
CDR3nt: TGTGCCAGCAGTTTAGCCGGGACAGGGAATTCACCCCTCCACTTT

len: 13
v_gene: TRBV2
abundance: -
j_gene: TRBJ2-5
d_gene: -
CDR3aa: CASRTGGPGTQYF
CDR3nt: TGTGCCAGCAGGACCGGGGGGCCAGGGACCCAGTACTTC

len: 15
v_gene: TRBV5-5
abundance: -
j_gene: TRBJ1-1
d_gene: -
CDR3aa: CASSLSRGMDTEAFF
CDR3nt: TGTGCCAGCAGCTTGTCAAGGGGGATGGACACTGAAGCTTTCTTT

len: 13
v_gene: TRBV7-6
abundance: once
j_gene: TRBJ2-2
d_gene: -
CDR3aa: CASTPTFPGELFF
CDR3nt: TGTGCCAGCACACCCACTTTTCCCGGGGAGCTGTTTTTT

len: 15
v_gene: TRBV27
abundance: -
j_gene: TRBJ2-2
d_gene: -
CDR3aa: CASSLGTTNTGELFF
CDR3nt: TGTGCCAGCAGTTTGGGGACAACGAACACCGGGGAGCTGTTTTTT

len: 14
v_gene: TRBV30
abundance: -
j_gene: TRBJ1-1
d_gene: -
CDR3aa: CAWSVGWGGTEAFF
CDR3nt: TGTGCCTGGAGTGTTGGTTGGGGCGGAACTGAAGCTTTCTTT

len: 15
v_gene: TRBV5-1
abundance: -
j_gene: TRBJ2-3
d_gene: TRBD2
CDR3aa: CASSWSGGATDTQYF
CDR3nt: TGCGCCAGCAGCTGGAGCGGGGGGGCGACAGATACGCAGTATTTT

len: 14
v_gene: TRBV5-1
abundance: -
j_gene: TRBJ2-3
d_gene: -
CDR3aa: CASSWASPTDTQYF
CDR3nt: TGCGCCAGCAGCTGGGCCTCCCCCACAGATACGCAGTATTTT

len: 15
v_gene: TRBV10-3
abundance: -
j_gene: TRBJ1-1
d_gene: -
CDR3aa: CAISGPQGLNTEAFF
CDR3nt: TGTGCCATCAGTGGGCCACAGGGATTGAACACTGAAGCTTTCTTT

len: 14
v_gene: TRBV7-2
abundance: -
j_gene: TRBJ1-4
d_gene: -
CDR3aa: CASSPFGAGEKLFF
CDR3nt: TGTGCCAGCAGCCCTTTTGGAGCTGGAGAAAAACTGTTTTTT

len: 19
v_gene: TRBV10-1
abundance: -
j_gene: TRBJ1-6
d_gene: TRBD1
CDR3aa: CARSESGGGQGVSNSPLHF
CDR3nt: TGCGCCCGCAGTGAGTCGGGGGGGGGACAGGGGGTTAGTAATTCACCCCTCCACTTT

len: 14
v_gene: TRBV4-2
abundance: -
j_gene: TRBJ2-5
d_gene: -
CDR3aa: CASSQEVGGETQYF
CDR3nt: TGTGCCAGCAGCCAAGAGGTCGGGGGAGAGACCCAGTACTTC

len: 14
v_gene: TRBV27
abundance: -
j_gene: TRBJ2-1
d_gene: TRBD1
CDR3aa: CASSLGRGLDEQFF
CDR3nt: TGTGCCAGCAGTTTAGGCAGGGGGCTGGATGAGCAGTTCTTC

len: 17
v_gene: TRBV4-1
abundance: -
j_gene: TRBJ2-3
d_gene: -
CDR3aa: CASSQDGGGTSTDTQYF
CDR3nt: TGCGCCAGCAGCCAAGATGGTGGGGGCACTAGCACAGATACGCAGTATTTT

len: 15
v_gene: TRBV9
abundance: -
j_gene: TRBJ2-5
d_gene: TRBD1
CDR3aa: CASGRGTARAETQYF
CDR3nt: TGTGCCAGCGGAAGAGGGACAGCGAGGGCGGAGACCCAGTACTTC

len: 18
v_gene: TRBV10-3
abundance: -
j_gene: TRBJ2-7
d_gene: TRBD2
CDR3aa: CAISEQYDPSGINYEQYF
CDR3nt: TGTGCCATCAGTGAGCAGTATGACCCTAGCGGGATTAACTACGAGCAGTACTTC

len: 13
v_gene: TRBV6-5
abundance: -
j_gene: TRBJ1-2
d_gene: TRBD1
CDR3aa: CASSKGQGVGYTF
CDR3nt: TGTGCCAGCAGCAAAGGACAGGGAGTTGGCTACACCTTC

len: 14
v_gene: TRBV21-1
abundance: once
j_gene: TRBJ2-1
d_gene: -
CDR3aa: CAHDLHSGGAEQFF
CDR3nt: TGTGCCCACGACCTTCATAGCGGGGGGGCAGAGCAGTTCTTC

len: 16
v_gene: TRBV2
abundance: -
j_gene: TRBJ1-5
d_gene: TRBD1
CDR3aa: CASSPGQGRGNQPQHF
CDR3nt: TGTGCCAGCAGTCCGGGACAGGGTCGGGGCAATCAGCCCCAGCATTTT

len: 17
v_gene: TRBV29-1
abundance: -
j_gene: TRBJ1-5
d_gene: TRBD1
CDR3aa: CSVDPGQGAGNNQPQHF
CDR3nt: TGCAGCGTCGACCCGGGACAGGGGGCCGGTAACAATCAGCCCCAGCATTTT

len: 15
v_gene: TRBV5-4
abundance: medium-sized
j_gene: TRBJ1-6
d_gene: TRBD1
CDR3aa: CASSVRDRDYSPLHF
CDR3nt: TGTGCCAGCAGCGTCCGGGACAGGGATTATTCACCCCTCCACTTT

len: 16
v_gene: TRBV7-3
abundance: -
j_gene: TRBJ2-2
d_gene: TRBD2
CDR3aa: CASSLKGGGTTGELFF
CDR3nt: TGTGCCAGCAGCTTAAAAGGCGGGGGAACGACCGGGGAGCTGTTTTTT

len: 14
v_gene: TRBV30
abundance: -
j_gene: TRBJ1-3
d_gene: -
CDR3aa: CAWRETGTKNTIYF
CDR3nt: TGTGCCTGGAGGGAAACCGGGACAAAAAACACCATATATTTT

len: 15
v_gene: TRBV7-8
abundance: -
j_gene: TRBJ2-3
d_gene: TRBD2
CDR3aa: CASSSIGLAPDTQYF
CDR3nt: TGTGCCAGCAGCTCGATAGGACTAGCCCCAGATACGCAGTATTTT

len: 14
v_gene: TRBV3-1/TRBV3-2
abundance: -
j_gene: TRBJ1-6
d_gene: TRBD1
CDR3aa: CASSRGQANSPLHF
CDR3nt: TGTGCCAGCAGCCGGGGACAGGCTAATTCACCCCTCCACTTT

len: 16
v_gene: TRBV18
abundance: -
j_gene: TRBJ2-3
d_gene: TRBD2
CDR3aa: CASSLRRGGYTDTQYF
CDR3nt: TGTGCCAGCTCACTTAGGCGCGGGGGTTACACAGATACGCAGTATTTT